This T cell receptor (beta chain) is from a study of OX40 agonist ivuxolimab in advanced cancers. Context from the whole study: Ivuxolimab was a fully human IgG2 agonistic monoclonal antibody targeting the costimulatory receptor OX40 (CD134). Peripheral TCRbeta sequencing was intended to test whether TCR sequence diversity was altered and clonal T-cell expansion was caused by ivuxolimab. Intravenous ivuxolimab was administered to patients every 2 weeks at six dose levels: 0.01, 0.1, 0.3, 1.5, 3 and 10 mg/kg. The paper covers the monotherapy dose-escalation part of the phase I ivuxolimab trial, which included N of about 50 patients. Patients were allowed to have had prior anti-PD-1, anti-PD-L1 or anti-CTLA-4 therapy, and about 40% of the dose-escalation patients had been treated with checkpoint inhibitors. In the dose-escalation cohort, about four fifths of patients were male, and the mean age was 60 years with a range of about 20 to 90. Of the 50 or so patients in dose escalation, about 19 had hepatocellular carcinoma, some 15 had melanoma, 9 had renal cell carcinoma and 9 had head and neck cancer. Three dose-escalation patients achieved partial responses, one with hepatocellular carcinoma and two with cutaneous melanoma. What the work shows at the level of the full study, not this receptor alone: In the 0.1-3.0 mg/kg groups, partial responders were among the patients with the lowest normalized peripheral clonal expansion, particularly in CD8+ T cells. Low levels of normalized T-cell clonal expansion were also shown by some nonresponding patients. The antigen specificity of the clonally expanded peripheral T cells was not determined. After ivuxolimab, more expanded clones were found on average in CD8+ T cells than in CD4+ T cells. Clonal expansion of both CD4+ and CD8+ blood T cells was observed from baseline to week 6 at doses 0.1 to 3.0 mg/kg.

Genomic DNA was isolated from the sorted cells so that the TCRbeta CDR3 region could be sequenced. The immunoSEQ Assay was used to sequence the TCRbeta CDR3 regions. In its TCRdb copy, this immuneACCESS table keeps in-frame sequences only and misses some clones. Where compared with another copy, unresolved V genes explain less than half of these, and the others have no known cause. In all, the sample holds over 85,000 clones, and about 91% of those were seen once. Less than 0.4% of the sample is held by the ten biggest clonotypes. CDR1 and CDR2 are drawn from the germline V gene: SGHRS, YFSETQ. The CDR3 contains 14 residues, cysteine and phenylalanine counted. The DNA shown is the 42-base CDR3, in frame from base 1. The junction shows trimming of 0 bases on V and 6 bases on J, plus 9 bases between the germline ends. Of note for this clone: Its antigen has not been determined. Base-call qualities are not available, and no considerably larger clone is one nucleotide away.

The trial excluded patients who had a history of autoimmune disease or were on systemic immunosuppression. Peripheral blood for TCR sequencing was collected from all dose cohorts at baseline, on cycle 4 day 1, and on cycle 7 day 1. The samples were taken from a phase I, first-in-human, multicenter, open-label dose-escalation trial of ivuxolimab. Adults with locally advanced or metastatic melanoma, renal cell, hepatocellular, or head and neck squamous cell carcinoma were enrolled in the trial. Before TCR sequencing, CD4+ T cells and CD8+ T cells from peripheral blood were sorted into separate populations.

This receptor was obtained from an adult with an advanced solid tumor such as melanoma, head and neck, liver or kidney cancer. The chain links TRBV5-1 with TRBJ1-4; the D segment could be TRBD1, given 6 matching bases. The sample here was CD4+ or CD8+ T cells sorted from blood, taken in a trial of the OX40 agonist ivuxolimab. In nucleotides, the sequence is TGCGCCAGCAGCTTGGGAGGGGGTCATGAAAAACTGTTTTTT. This sequence encodes CASSLGGGHEKLFF.